The 26 T cell receptor beta chains below were found in one sample sequenced in a study of PD-L1 blockade in urothelial cancer. Using immunoSEQ multiplex PCR, the repertoire was profiled, and TCRdb retains in-frame clones only, with some absent. The data contain some 52,000 clones, 75% to 90% of them singletons. The material was PBMCs, obtained around atezolizumab (anti-PD-L1) treatment. These receptor sequences come from a man aged 35 to 55 with urothelial cancer.

This clone was seen a single time. The V gene is TRBV30, the J gene TRBJ2-5; 11 nucleotides match TRBD1. Unmatched junction bases numbered 12, after V lost 7 bases and J lost 5 bases. The CDR3 totals 15 residues. In germline, CDR1 is GTSNPN, CDR2 SVGIG (reference sequence). In DNA, the CDR3 is TGTGCCTTCACTCCGGGACAGGGGGTATGGGAGACCCAGTACTTC. It is translated as CAFTPGQGVWETQYF.

V usage is TRBV27 and J usage is TRBJ2-7; D call uncertain. V shed 2 bases and J shed 3 bases, with 8 bases lying between them. Germline V CDR1 and CDR2: MNHEY, SMNVEV (reference sequence). The CDR3 sequence is 13 residues long. The CDR3 loop is CASSLKQNYEQYF. The CDR3 DNA reads TGTGCCAGCAGTTTAAAACAGAACTACGAGCAGTACTTC.

The chain couples TRBV9 to TRBJ2-1, with TRBD2 matching 14 bases. This CDR3 spans 15 amino acids. CDR1 and CDR2 (germline): SGDLS, YYNGEE. V was pared by 3 bases and J by 10 bases, with 6 bases of the junction left unmatched. CDR3 sequence (DNA): TGTGCCAGCAGCGCGACTAGCGGGAGGGCCTGGGAGCAGTTCTTC. As protein: CASSATSGRAWEQFF.

This chain connects TRBV7-9 to TRBJ2-3; 7 bases fit TRBD2. The germline CDR1 and CDR2 sequences are SEHNR and FQNEAQ (reference sequence). V trimming: 0 bases; J trimming: 4 bases; junction bases outside the gene matches: 4. This CDR3 comprises 15 residues. The CDR3 DNA is TGTGCCAGCAGCTTAGCGCAGCGGGAATCAGATACGCAGTATTTT. Its protein product is CASSLAQRESDTQYF.

The chain combines TRBV9 with TRBJ2-1; weak D call: TRBD2 (6 bases). The CDR3 totals 17 residues. CDR1 and CDR2 (germline): SGDLS, YYNGEE. V shed 0 bases and J shed 4 bases, with 17 bases lying between them. This CDR3 is CASSVALKVGGYNEQFF. The CDR3 bases are TGTGCCAGCAGCGTAGCTCTGAAGGTGGGGGGATACAATGAGCAGTTCTTC.

CDR3: CASSLTSGDREQFF. The DNA of the CDR3 is TGTGCCAGCAGCTTGACTAGCGGTGATCGTGAGCAGTTCTTC. The rearrangement uses TRBV7-8 and TRBJ2-1; 9 bases are shared with TRBD2. Trimming at V came to 3 bases and at J to 9 bases, leaving 6 bases not matched to a gene. CDR3 length: 14 amino acids. Germline assignment: CDR1 SGHVS and CDR2 FQNEAQ. The entire variable domain, with the rest obtained from reference TRBV7-8 and TRBJ2-1, is as follows: GAGVSQSPRYKVAKRGQDVALRCDPISGHVSLFWYQQALGQGPEFLTYFQNEAQLDKSGLPSDRFFAERPEGSVSTLKIQRTQQEDSAVYLCASSLTSGDREQFFGPGTRLTVL.

The chain couples TRBV18 to TRBJ2-1, with a possible D match to TRBD2 (6 bases). V was trimmed by 3 bases and J by 10 bases, leaving 10 bases between them. The CDR3 has 12 amino acids. Germline V gives CDR1 KGHSH, CDR2 LQKENI. The CDR3 region has the DNA TGTGCCAGCTCACCTACTAGCTACGAGCAGTTCTTC. This sequence encodes CASSPTSYEQFF.

The chain recombines TRBV19 with TRBJ2-7; the match to TRBD1 covers 12 bases. Germline CDR1 is LNHDA and CDR2 is SQIVND (reference sequence). The CDR3 spans 14 residues. With V trimmed by 7 bases and J by 6 bases, 7 bases remained unmatched. CDR3 nucleotides: TGTGCCAGTATGTCGGGACAGGGGGCGACCGAGCAGTACTTC. This sequence encodes CASMSGQGATEQYF.

This clone was seen more than once but under ten times. This chain uses TRBV7-8 with TRBJ1-1; a possible D gene is TRBD1 (5 bases). Germline V gene data show CDR1 as SGHVS and CDR2 as FQNEAQ. This CDR3 has 14 residues. V lost 2 bases and J lost 0, with 7 bases in between. CDR3 region: CASSLQGMNTEAFF. The CDR3 DNA reads as TGTGCCAGCAGCTTACAGGGCATGAACACTGAAGCTTTCTTT.

The chain uses TRBV11-2 and TRBJ1-1; D remains ambiguous. The length of the CDR3 is 14 residues. The germline V and J ends were trimmed by 0 bases and 8 bases, with 13 bases remaining between them. CDR1 is SGHAT and CDR2 is FQNNGV in the germline V gene. The DNA for the CDR3 is TGTGCCAGCAGCTTAGATGCCTCGGGTATAGAAGCTTTCTTT. Residues: CASSLDASGIEAFF. Full variable domain (rest looked up from reference TRBV11-2 and TRBJ1-1): EAGVAQSPRYKIIEKRQSVAFWCNPISGHATLYWYQQILGQGPKLLIQFQNNGVVDDSQLPKDRFSAERLKGVDSTLKIQPAKLEDSAVYLCASSLDASGIEAFFGQGTRLTVV.

The CDR3 region is CASSPTVRGTGELFF. The CDR3 nucleotides read TGTGCCAGTAGTCCGACGGTGCGGGGCACCGGGGAGCTGTTTTTT. V is TRBV19 and J is TRBJ2-2; weak D call: TRBD2 (6 bases). The CDR3 consists of 15 residues. Per the germline V gene, CDR1 is LNHDA and CDR2 is SQIVND (reference sequence). Trimming stripped 5 bases from V and 4 bases from J, with 14 bases between.

This clone was counted between two and nine times. The chain uses TRBV4-2 and TRBJ1-1; 8 nucleotides line up with TRBD1. This CDR3 is 18 amino acids long. Germline V lookup: CDR1 LGHNA, CDR2 YNFKEQ. V shed 0 bases and J 1 base; nucleotides not matched to a gene: 10. CDR3 coding DNA: TGTGCCAGCAGCCAAGAAAAGGTCAACAGGGGGAAGAACACTGAAGCTTTCTTT. Translating it yields CASSQEKVNRGKNTEAFF.

The genes are TRBV9 and TRBJ2-7; the D is unclear. CDR3 length: 15 residues. Trimming shortened V by 0 bases and J by 0 bases, and 10 bases separated the two germline ends. Germline-derived CDR1 and CDR2 are SGDLS and YYNGEE. CDR3 nucleotide sequence: TGTGCCAGCAGCGTAGGGCAGGAATTCTCCTACGAGCAGTACTTC. It yields the protein CASSVGQEFSYEQYF.

The chain uses TRBV9 and TRBJ1-1, with 8 bases aligning to TRBD1. Germline assignment: CDR1 SGDLS and CDR2 YYNGEE. V was clipped by 0 bases and J by 5 bases; unmatched bases: 18. The CDR3 totals 19 residues. CDR3: CASSVEGGQEGCIETEAFF. In DNA form, the CDR3 reads TGTGCCAGCAGCGTAGAGGGGGGACAGGAGGGGTGTATTGAGACTGAAGCTTTCTTT.

The V call is TRBV15, the J call TRBJ2-2; D may be TRBD1 (5 bases). The CDR3 runs 14 residues. Germline V gene data show CDR1 as LNHNV and CDR2 as YYDKDF (reference sequence). Deletions cut 7 bases from V and 7 bases from J, with 16 bases between. CDR3 protein: CATKPGFQRGELFF. DNA of the CDR3: TGTGCCACCAAACCAGGGTTTCAGCGCGGGGAGCTGTTTTTT.

For this clone: This CDR3 is missing its conserved last phenylalanine or tryptophan, likely due to a read error. The limits of the CDR3 on the DNA are not certain, so only TCRdb's listed CDR3 is given. This chain's CDR3 is CASRLRLWGNWEP. This chain joins TRBV12-2 and TRBJ2-7; TRBD2, the table's D call, was not compared with the DNA. TRBV12-2 corresponds to a pseudogene. From its first to its last residue, the CDR3 has 13 amino acids.

This rearrangement joins TRBV28 to TRBJ1-3; 8 positions match TRBD1. CDR1 is MDHEN and CDR2 is SYDVKM in the germline V gene. The CDR3 consists of 15 residues. V lost 2 bases, J lost 4 bases, and 4 bases stayed unmatched. The CDR3 region has the DNA TGTGCCAGCAGTTTAACTCCAGGGGGCGGAAACACCATATATTTT. Its translation: CASSLTPGGGNTIYF.

The J gene is TRBJ2-5, the V gene TRBV18, with 14 positions matching TRBD2. Germline V lookup: CDR1 KGHSH, CDR2 LQKENI. This CDR3 is 15 amino acids long. The ends lost 3 bases at V and 7 bases at J; junction bases unmatched: 4. This CDR3 is CASSPGLAGVGTQYF. For the CDR3, the DNA is TGTGCCAGCTCACCGGGACTAGCGGGAGTTGGGACCCAGTACTTC.

This chain links TRBV18 with TRBJ1-1; D is uncertain. Germline CDR1 KGHSH, CDR2 LQKENI. The CDR3 sequence is 14 residues long. Trimming pared 3 bases from V and 2 bases from J, leaving 10 bases between. DNA of the CDR3: TGTGCCAGCTCACCCCAGGCCTTAAACACTGAAGCTTTCTTT. Its translation is CASSPQALNTEAFF.

V and J are TRBV7-3 and TRBJ2-3; TRBD2 matches at 9 bases. This CDR3 comprises 15 residues. CDR1 and CDR2 (germline): SGHTA, FQGTGA. The J segment lost 1 base and the V segment lost 4 bases, leaving 3 bases of the junction unmatched. As DNA, the CDR3 is TGTGCCAGCAGCTCTAGCGGGATGGGCACAGATACGCAGTATTTT. Its translation: CASSSSGMGTDTQYF.

This clone was recorded only once. The rearrangement uses TRBV7-7 and TRBJ2-1; 10 positions match TRBD2. From germline, CDR1 is SSHAT and CDR2 FNYEAQ (reference sequence). The CDR3 contains 17 residues. V was pared by 3 bases and J by 4 bases, with 9 bases of the junction left unmatched. CDR3 loop: CASSLVPPSGSYNEQFF. In nucleotides, the CDR3 is TGTGCCAGCAGCTTGGTCCCTCCTAGCGGGAGTTACAATGAGCAGTTCTTC.

This chain uses TRBV5-6 with TRBJ2-7; D perhaps matches TRBD2 (5 bases). V was cut by 4 bases and J by 6 bases, with 14 bases left in between. Germline CDR1 and CDR2: SGHDT and YYEEEE. This CDR3 is 13 amino acids long. This CDR3 is CASSDDTRTEQYF. The CDR3 DNA reads TGTGCCAGCAGCGACGATACTAGAACCGAGCAGTACTTC.

This clone has just a few counts. V gene TRBV28 combines with J gene TRBJ2-1; the match to TRBD2 covers 7 bases. Germline CDR1 reads MDHEN; CDR2 reads SYDVKM. J gave up 12 bases and V 3 bases, and 5 bases lay outside the gene matches. This CDR3 contains 12 residues. The CDR3 here is CASSLGTNWQFF. The DNA of the CDR3 is TGTGCCAGCAGTTTGGGGACTAACTGGCAGTTCTTC.

The chain combines TRBV7-6 with TRBJ1-2; a weak D match, TRBD1 (6 bases). Per germline, CDR1 SGHVS and CDR2 FNYEAQ. This CDR3 has 16 amino acids. Trimming pared 5 bases from V and 0 bases from J, leaving 16 bases between. In DNA form, the CDR3 reads TGTGCCAGCAGCCCCCTAGGACAGTTAGCTAACTATGGCTACACCTTC. Translating gives CASSPLGQLANYGYTF.

This clone appeared a single time. CDR3 sequence reads: CASSLSGETQYF. In nucleotides, the CDR3 is TGCGCCAGCAGCTTGTCCGGAGAGACCCAGTACTTC. The J gene is TRBJ2-5, the V gene TRBV5-1; D gene uncertain. Germline V lookup: CDR1 SGHRS, CDR2 YFSETQ. The CDR3 is 12 residues long. The V end lost 1 base, the J end lost 4 bases, and 5 bases lay between the germline ends.

In regard to this clone: The junction shows a germline mismatch at one end, possibly a read error. The chain uses TRBV7-7 and TRBJ2-7, with 9 bases fitting TRBD1. The CDR3 has 14 amino acids. Per germline, CDR1 SSHAT and CDR2 FNYEAQ (reference sequence). The CDR3 reads CASSLKQGAGEQYF. The CDR3 DNA is TGTGCTAGCAGCTTAAAACAGGGGGCGGGCGAGCAGTACTTC. Looking up the rest from reference TRBV7-7 and TRBJ2-7 gives the full variable domain: GAGVSQSPRYKVTKRGQDVTLRCDPISSHATLYWYQQALGQGPEFLTYFNYEAQPDKSGLPSDRFSAERPEGSISTLTIQRTEQRDSAMYRCASSLKQGAGEQYFGPGTRLTVT.